Listed here is a single T cell receptor beta chain. The entry originates in a study of shared clonotypes between healthy human individuals. Trimming cost V 3 bases and J 2 bases; bases outside gene matches: 12. From germline, CDR1 is GTSNPN and CDR2 SVGIG (reference sequence). CDR3 length: 18 residues. TCRdb's copy holds only in-frame clones and misses some; the assay was immunoSEQ multiplex PCR. The data show some 2,000,000 clones, roughly 95% seen once. The source is a man between 18 and 35 years old in good health. The chain combines TRBV30 with TRBJ2-3; 12 bases match TRBD2. Sequencing input: naive CD4+ T cells sorted from blood. Indicated subset: CD45RA+ positively selected. CDR3 coding DNA: TGTGCCTGGAGCGAACTAGCGGGAGGATACCCAACCACAGATACGCAGTATTTT. Residues: CAWSELAGGYPTTDTQYF.